The present T cell receptor (beta chain) was sequenced within a study of response to subunit inactivated influenza vaccine. V shed 4 bases, J shed 5 bases, and the junction held 9 bases outside the gene matches. Germline V gene data show CDR1 as SGHRS and CDR2 as YFSETQ. The CDR3 spans 16 residues. With respect to this clonotype: The antigen is undetermined.

TCRdb processed the RT-PCR reads anew with MiXCR; each CDR3 protein has one entry. The sample includes about 500,000 distinct CDR3 sequences, approximately 13% of them seen just once. Whole-study results and caveats: The authors suggested that few new T cells are recruited per seasonal influenza vaccination.

The clonotype was recovered from a man aged 45-60 years who received an inactivated influenza vaccine. The source was PBMCs from blood, collected 45 days after vaccination. The V gene is TRBV5-1, the J gene TRBJ2-2; the match to TRBD1 covers 9 bases. DNA of the CDR3: TGCGCCAGCAGCCCCGGGACAGGGAAGGAGACCGGGGAGCTGTTTTTT. Protein product: CASSPGTGKETGELFF.